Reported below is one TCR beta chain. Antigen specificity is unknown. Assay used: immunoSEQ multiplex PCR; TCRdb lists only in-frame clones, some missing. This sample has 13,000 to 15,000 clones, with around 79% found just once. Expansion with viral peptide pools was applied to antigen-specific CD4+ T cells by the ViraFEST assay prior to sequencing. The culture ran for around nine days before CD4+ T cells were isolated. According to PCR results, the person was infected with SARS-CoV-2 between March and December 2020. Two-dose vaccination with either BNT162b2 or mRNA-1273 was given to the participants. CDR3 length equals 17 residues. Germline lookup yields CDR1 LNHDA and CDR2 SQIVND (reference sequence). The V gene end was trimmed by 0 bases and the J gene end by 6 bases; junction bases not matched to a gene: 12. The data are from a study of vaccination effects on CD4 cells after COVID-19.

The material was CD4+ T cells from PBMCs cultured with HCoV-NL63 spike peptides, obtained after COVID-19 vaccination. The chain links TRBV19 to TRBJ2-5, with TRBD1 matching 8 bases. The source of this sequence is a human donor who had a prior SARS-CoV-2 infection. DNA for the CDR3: TGTGCCAGTAGTATAGATCCGAGGACAGGGACGGGGCAGACCCAGTACTTC. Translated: CASSIDPRTGTGQTQYF.